This T cell receptor (beta chain) was recovered during a study of blood T cell repertoires in COVID-19. About the study: T cells, B-cell-depleted T cells, or PBMCs supplied cDNA or gDNA.

Per the authors' pipeline: Nucleated cell counts were estimated from reference gene primer amplification. The assay was immunoSEQ multiplex PCR, and TCRdb's table has in-frame clones only and misses some. V, J and clone size reflect that table, while D and trimming were determined from the DNA. The data show a few hundred thousand clones, roughly 86% seen once. The CDR3 loop spans 18 amino acids. Germline CDR1 SGHVS, CDR2 FQNEAQ. V lost 1 base to trimming and J lost 7 bases, with 23 bases between them. Sequencing input: peripheral blood. This TCR came from a woman in her forties or fifties with acute or convalescent COVID-19. The rearrangement joins TRBV7-8 to TRBJ1-5, with no clear D. Written as DNA, the CDR3 is TGTGCCAGCAGCTTAGAGGTCCGTGGCAGGCTAATTGGGCAGCCCCAGCATTTT. Amino acid sequence: CASSLEVRGRLIGQPQHF.